The clone carrying this T cell receptor beta chain turned up a few times. The target antigen is unknown. The sample belongs to a study of T cell repertoires in cytomegalovirus infection. V was trimmed by 5 bases and J by 9 bases, leaving 8 bases between them. Germline V CDR1 and CDR2: MNHEY, SVGAGI. The CDR3 runs to 12 residues. Study-level results: It was HLA-C-restricted CMV-specific TCR beta clonotypes that dominated the response ex vivo.

TCRdb recomputed calls from the reads with MiXCR, one row per CDR3 protein. The profile shows some 900,000 distinct CDR3 sequences, about 30% of them singletons. The TCR sequence derives from a human donor in good health (CMV status not recorded). Some clones in this sample may be carry-over from other donors' samples. The chain is built from TRBV6-5 and TRBJ1-6; D ambiguous. Sample: cultured CD8+ T cells from PBMCs, taken from culture after CMV antigen stimulation. The CDR3 region is CASSPRGSPLHF. CDR3 coding DNA: TGTGCCAGCAGTCCCAGAGGTTCACCCCTCCACTTT.